This T cell receptor beta chain was found in a study of blood T cell repertoires in COVID-19. The wider study: The United States, Italy and Spain provided the acute and convalescent COVID-19 samples. Nucleic acid was either cDNA or gDNA, and it came from T cells, B-cell-depleted T cells, or PBMCs.

Deletions cut 1 base from V and 7 bases from J, with 13 bases between. The germline V gene encodes CDR1 SGHRS and CDR2 YFSETQ. The length of the CDR3 is 14 residues. TCRdb's table, derived via immunoSEQ multiplex PCR, lists solely in-frame clones and lacks some. The sample yields roughly 100,000 clones, about 76% seen once. The receptor comes from an elderly woman with acute or convalescent COVID-19. The V call is TRBV5-1, the J call TRBJ2-3; D is perhaps TRBD1 (6 bases). The specimen was peripheral blood. The CDR3 DNA is TGCGCCAGCAGCTTGACAGGGTCTTCCTATACGCAGTATTTT. Translated, it gives CASSLTGSSYTQYF.